The clone carrying this T cell receptor beta chain was seen a handful of times. Its cognate antigen is unknown. One end of the junction varies from germline; a read error may be responsible. There are 14 residues in the CDR3. Germline V gene sequence: CDR1 LNHDA, CDR2 SQIVND (reference sequence). This specimen comes from a study of cytomegalovirus exposure and HLA in healthy donors. Study in general: A subsequent analysis reported that the 120 validation repertoires were produced on the same platform that had also been used for the 666 first-cohort repertoires. Whole-study findings and limits: First-cohort TCR clusters were later found to tend to co-occur in the roughly 110 validation repertoires. Investigators reported 150 to 200 TCR beta chains as tied to cytomegalovirus.

Measured with immunoSEQ multiplex PCR; TCRdb has only the in-frame clones, and not every one. The sample yields 70,000 to 90,000 clones, approximately 86% seen once. The donors were part of the validation cohort, which consisted of under 150 subjects and was separate from the first cohort of several hundred subjects. This chain joins TRBV19 and TRBJ1-1; D might be TRBD1 (6 bases). This clonotype was sampled from a young man in good health and CMV-seronegative. Sequencing was performed on PBMCs. The CDR3 is CASSPGVWETWGLF. CDR3 nucleotide sequence: TGTGCCAGTAGCCCTGGTGTTTGGGAAACCTGGGGGCTCTTT. The full variable domain, its missing parts supplied by reference TRBV19 and TRBJ1-1, is DGGITQSPKYLFRKEGQNVTLSCEQNLNHDAMYWYRQDPGQGLRLIYYSQIVNDFQKGDIAEGYSVSREKKESFPLTVTSAQKNPTAFYLCASSPGVWETWGLFGQGTRLTVV.